Here is one TCR beta chain with its context. Its specificity is unknown. The record originates from a study of T-cell memory formation after mild COVID-19. Study results and limitations: Clones that contracted from day 15 to 85 were balanced CD4/CD8, while later expanders leaned CD4+.

One entry per CDR3 protein, called by TCRdb with MiXCR from the 5' RACE reads. The sample records 150,000 or so distinct CDR3 sequences, roughly 28% being singletons. V lost 0 bases to trimming and J lost 5 bases; unmatched junction nucleotides: 18. Germline V gene sequence: CDR1 GTSNPN, CDR2 SVGIG (reference sequence). The CDR3 is 19 amino acids. The source of this sequence is an adult woman who had mild COVID-19 (a few samples of this study predate the infection). Cell type and time point are not known. Source material: PBMCs or a T cell subset sorted from them (not recorded which). The chain carries TRBV30 and TRBJ2-3; 9 bases are a match to TRBD2. CDR3 residues: CAWSVWRGGRRVGKDTQYF. CDR3 DNA sequence: TGTGCCTGGAGTGTATGGCGGGGGGGTCGGCGCGTAGGAAAAGATACGCAGTATTTT.